The 14 T cell receptor beta chains below all came from one sample that was sequenced in a study of T cell changes during pregnancy in multiple sclerosis (dated by TCRdb to the late 2010s). Preparation of the library involved the immunoSEQ multiplex PCR assay. As stored in TCRdb, this immuneACCESS dataset retains in-frame rearrangements with V and J assigned. A fraction of the clones does not appear; measured against another copy, unresolved V genes explain less than half of the discrepancy, and the remainder lacks a known reason. The sample has 100,000 to 130,000 clones on record, approximately 90% of them singletons. In total, the top ten clones hold about 0.78% of the sample. The material was peripheral blood, obtained in the third trimester of pregnancy. These receptors were obtained from a female donor in good health, enrolled as a control in a pregnancy study.

The genes are TRBV11-2 and TRBJ1-1, with 8 bases matching TRBD1. This CDR3 is built from 15 residues. Unmatched junction bases numbered 12, after V lost 1 base and J lost 11 bases. Germline CDR1 and CDR2: SGHAT and FQNNGV. CDR3 DNA: TGTGCCAGCAGCTTAGGCGCAGGGGGCGATAAGTCGGCTTTCTTT. This encodes CASSLGAGGDKSAFF.

About this clone: Within the sample, other DNA sequences also encode this same CDR3. The V gene is TRBV25-1, the J gene TRBJ1-4; D is ambiguous. V was clipped by 0 bases and J by 0 bases, with 8 bases between them. The CDR3 extends over 16 amino acids. CDR1 is MGHDK, CDR2 SYGVNS, per germline. The CDR3 nucleotides read TGTGCCAGCAGTGAATACCGGGGAGCAACTAATGAAAAACTGTTTTTT. It codes for CASSEYRGATNEKLFF. Based on the CDR3 plus reference TRBV25-1 and TRBJ1-4, the full variable domain is EADIYQTPRYLVIGTGKKITLECSQTMGHDKMYWYQQDPGMELHLIHYSYGVNSTEKGDLSSESTVSRIRTEHFPLTLESARPSHTSQYLCASSEYRGATNEKLFFGSGTQLSVL.

The genes are TRBV27 and TRBJ2-1; D gene unclear. Germline-derived CDR1 and CDR2 are MNHEY and SMNVEV (reference sequence). CDR3 length: 12 residues. With 2 bases removed from V and 10 bases from J, the gap between germline ends came to 9 bases. CDR3 nucleotide sequence: TGTGCCAGCAGTTTACAAGCCGGGGAGCAGTTCTTC. Protein product: CASSLQAGEQFF.

This clone appeared once. The J gene is TRBJ1-2, the V gene TRBV27, with 7 bases identical to TRBD1. Trimming removed 2 bases from V and 2 bases from J; junction bases left unmatched: 8. Germline-derived CDR1 and CDR2 are MNHEY and SMNVEV (reference sequence). The CDR3 has 16 amino acids. The CDR3 DNA sequence: TGTGCCAGCAGTTTAAAGAAGGGGGCTCTCAACTATGGCTACACCTTC. Its translation: CASSLKKGALNYGYTF.

This chain connects TRBV18 to TRBJ1-1; D is unclear. Trimming left V 8 bases short and J 1 base short, with 17 bases between. Looked up from germline, CDR1 is KGHSH and CDR2 is LQKENI. The CDR3 contains 15 residues. CDR3 nucleotides: TGTGCCAGCGGTGAGCGCGGAGGGCCGAACACTGAAGCTTTCTTT. Translated: CASGERGGPNTEAFF. The variable domain in full, completed from reference TRBV18 and TRBJ1-1, reads NAGVMQNPRHLVRRRGQEARLRCSPMKGHSHVYWYRQLPEEGLKFMVYLQKENIIDESGMPKERFSAEFPKEGPSILRIQQVVRGDSAAYFCASGERGGPNTEAFFGQGTRLTVV.

This clone appeared a few times. The chain links TRBV6-5 to TRBJ1-1; tentative D call: TRBD1 (5 bases). CDR3 length equals 14 residues. Germline lookup yields CDR1 MNHEY and CDR2 SVGAGI. Trimming cost V 2 bases and J 6 bases, with 13 bases left between them. The CDR3 DNA reads as TGTGCCAGCAGTTACGAGGGGAGGCTCTCTGAAGCTTTCTTT. Its translation is CASSYEGRLSEAFF.

This chain uses TRBV13 with TRBJ2-5; maybe TRBD2 (5 bases). The germline gives CDR1 PRHDT, CDR2 FYEKMQ (reference sequence). This CDR3 has 15 amino acids. V lost 1 base to trimming and J lost 5 bases, with 14 bases between them. The CDR3 loop reads CASSLESEGPETQYF. The CDR3 coding sequence is TGTGCCAGCAGCTTAGAATCCGAGGGCCCCGAGACCCAGTACTTC.

The chain has TRBV30 and TRBJ1-4; 8 bases fit TRBD1. In germline, CDR1 is GTSNPN, CDR2 SVGIG (reference sequence). J lost 5 bases, V lost 3 bases, and 2 bases had no gene match. The CDR3 totals 13 residues. CDR3 loop: CAWRQGENEKLFF. The CDR3 region has the DNA TGTGCCTGGAGACAGGGGGAAAATGAAAAACTGTTTTTT.

The V and J genes are TRBV27 and TRBJ2-2, with D possibly being TRBD1 (5 bases). In germline, CDR1 is MNHEY, CDR2 SMNVEV (reference sequence). Trimming took 2 bases from V and 6 from J, leaving 13 bases between them. The CDR3 runs 15 residues. In DNA, the CDR3 is TGTGCCAGCAGTTTAATGTTTCAGGGCTCCGGGGAGCTGTTTTTT. As protein: CASSLMFQGSGELFF.

This chain connects TRBV30 to TRBJ1-6; tentatively, D is TRBD1 (6 bases). The V gene's germline CDR1 is GTSNPN and CDR2 SVGIG (reference sequence). The CDR3 extends over 13 amino acids. Trimming removed 5 bases from V and 7 bases from J, with 12 bases in between. In DNA, the CDR3 is TGTGCCTGGCTGACAGGTTTAAATTCACCCCTCCACTTT. Protein sequence: CAWLTGLNSPLHF.

The V gene is TRBV9, the J gene TRBJ1-1, with D unresolved. V was cut by 0 bases and J by 3 bases, with 6 bases left in between. The CDR3 totals 13 residues. CDR1 SGDLS and CDR2 YYNGEE come from the germline V gene. The CDR3 bases are TGTGCCAGCAGCGTAGATCGGGACACTGAAGCTTTCTTT. This gives the protein CASSVDRDTEAFF.

The chain links TRBV9 to TRBJ2-7; 9 bases fit TRBD1. The CDR3 length is 16 residues. CDR1 is SGDLS, CDR2 YYNGEE, per germline. The V and J ends lost 3 bases and 2 bases, in that order; junction bases with no gene match: 9. The CDR3 region is CASSDTGTGIAYEQYF. The CDR3, as DNA: TGTGCCAGCAGCGATACCGGGACAGGGATTGCCTACGAGCAGTACTTC.

The rearrangement links TRBV28 to TRBJ1-1; D is possibly TRBD1 (6 bases). Germline lookup yields CDR1 MDHEN and CDR2 SYDVKM. V lost 1 base to trimming and J lost 5 bases, with 8 bases between them. The length of the CDR3 is 13 residues. DNA for the CDR3: TGTGCCAGCAGTTTATCCAGGGGTACTGAAGCTTTCTTT. Protein: CASSLSRGTEAFF.

The chain joins TRBV15 to TRBJ1-1; possibly TRBD1 for D (6 bases). Germline values: CDR1 LNHNV, CDR2 YYDKDF (reference sequence). The CDR3 is made up of 16 amino acids. The V end was cut by 0 bases, the J end by 3 bases, with 14 bases between. CDR3: CATSRDSRGSDTEAFF. The CDR3 DNA sequence: TGTGCCACCAGCAGAGATTCCAGGGGTTCGGACACTGAAGCTTTCTTT.